This T cell receptor (beta chain) comes out of a study of early T cells in non-severe SARS-CoV-2 infection. Unmatched junction bases numbered 9, after V lost 5 bases and J lost 5 bases. This CDR3 comprises 15 residues. Germline V lookup: CDR1 MDHEN, CDR2 SYDVKM. TCRdb itself ran the 5' RACE reads through MiXCR, one entry per CDR3 protein. Here the sample spans 75,000 or so distinct CDR3 sequences, over 9.5% being singletons. The chain is built from TRBV28 and TRBJ2-1, with 7 bases fitting TRBD1. The specimen was whole blood. The receptor's source is an adult who was a healthcare worker with PCR-confirmed SARS-CoV-2 infection or an uninfected control (not recorded which). CDR3: CASSPPGTANNEQFF. The CDR3 nucleotides read TGTGCCAGCAGTCCCCCGGGGACAGCTAACAATGAGCAGTTCTTC.